The count of the clone carrying this TCR beta chain is one. What it recognizes is unknown. The data were obtained in a study of shared clonotypes between healthy human individuals. Study conclusions and caveats: In contrast to clonotypes shared by all four donors, non-shared clonotypes had lower generation probabilities. Apart from blood, nothing was sampled; tissue repertoires likely differ.

It was across several immunoSEQ plates that each subset's genomic DNA was evenly split. Using approximately 190 ng DNA, 30,000 or so T cell genomes, the sorted-subset replicate PCRs were run. Assay used: immunoSEQ multiplex PCR; TCRdb lists only in-frame clones, some missing. The table lists 2 million to 2.5 million clones, 85% to 95% of them singletons. V was shortened by 8 bases and J by 3 bases, with 8 bases between the two germline ends. Germline CDR1 LNHNV, CDR2 YYDKDF (reference sequence). There are 13 residues in the CDR3. The sequenced sample consisted of naive CD4+ T cells from PBMCs. As for subset: CD45RA+ positively selected. The genes are TRBV15 and TRBJ2-6; D might be TRBD2 (6 bases). The TCR sequence derives from a man between 18 and 35 years old in good health. Some clones in this sample may be carry-over from other donors' samples. The CDR3 bases are TGTGCCACCGGAGGGGATGGGGCCAACGTCCTGACTTTC. Protein sequence: CATGGDGANVLTF.